This is a list of T cell receptor beta chains from one sample in a study of CD8 T cells in ankylosing spondylitis. From the 5' RACE reads, TCRdb called clonotypes with MiXCR, one entry per CDR3 protein. The table records roughly 240,000 distinct CDR3 sequences, 30% to 40% of them present only once. Input material: blood, either unsorted or a sorted T cell fraction (not recorded which). These receptors all come from a male donor with ankylosing spondylitis or in good health (not recorded which). Both conserved end residues are part of each CDR3. Fields, in order: clone size, V gene, J gene, CDR3 length, D gene, CDR3 DNA, CDR3 protein. A D gene is named only where the DNA matches it firmly. A row's size may be missing; if present it is once, few, many or a size class.

-,TRBV20-1,TRBJ1-1,14,TRBD1,TGCAGTGCTCGGGACAGGGGTATGAACACTGAAGCTTTCTTT,CSARDRGMNTEAFF
-,TRBV7-9,TRBJ2-3,17,TRBD2,TGTGCCAGCAGCCCCTCCACTAGCGGGGGGAACACAGATACGCAGTATTTT,CASSPSTSGGNTDTQYF
-,TRBV20-1,TRBJ2-1,16,-,TGCAGTGCTAGAGTGGCTAGCGCAGCCTCCTACAATGAGCAGTTCTTC,CSARVASAASYNEQFF
few,TRBV5-4,TRBJ2-5,15,-,TGTGCCAGCAGCTTGCTGGGGGCATGGGGGGAGACCCAGTACTTC,CASSLLGAWGETQYF
few,TRBV5-6,TRBJ2-1,17,-,TGTGCCAGCAGCCCTGCCACAGGTCCAAGCTCCTACAATGAGCAGTTCTTC,CASSPATGPSSYNEQFF
few,TRBV20-1,TRBJ2-1,16,TRBD2,TGCAGTGCGGAACTAGCGGGGGGAGCGATCTACAATGAGCAGTTCTTC,CSAELAGGAIYNEQFF
-,TRBV10-3,TRBJ1-1,13,TRBD1,TGTGCCATCAACCCTGACAGGGACACTGAAGCTTTCTTT,CAINPDRDTEAFF
-,TRBV15,TRBJ1-1,14,-,TGTGCCACCAGCAGAGTAAATCTGAACACTGAAGCTTTCTTT,CATSRVNLNTEAFF
many,TRBV20-1,TRBJ1-2,14,-,TGCAGTGCTAGACGCACGGGATATGGGGATGGCTACACCTTC,CSARRTGYGDGYTF
-,TRBV6-5,TRBJ2-5,14,-,TGTGCCAGCAGTTACGGGCAGAACCAAGAGACCCAGTACTTC,CASSYGQNQETQYF
-,TRBV11-1,TRBJ2-3,14,-,TGTGCCAGCAGCTTGGGGGCCTACACAGATACGCAGTATTTT,CASSLGAYTDTQYF
-,TRBV27,TRBJ2-3,15,-,TGTGCCAGCAGAACGAGACAGGCATACACAGATACGCAGTATTTT,CASRTRQAYTDTQYF
many,TRBV29-1,TRBJ2-7,11,TRBD1,TGCAGCGTTTGGGACAGCTACGAGCAGTACTTC,CSVWDSYEQYF
-,TRBV12-3/TRBV12-4,TRBJ2-7,13,-,TGTGCCAGCAGTCCAGAAGGGGTAGGCGAGCAGTACTTC,CASSPEGVGEQYF
many,TRBV20-1,TRBJ2-7,13,-,TGCAGTGCTAGAACCGGCAGGACCTACGAGCAGTACTTC,CSARTGRTYEQYF
few,TRBV5-5,TRBJ1-5,15,TRBD1,TGTGCCAGCAGCTTGAACACAGGGGAGGGTCAGCCCCAGCATTTT,CASSLNTGEGQPQHF
-,TRBV20-1,TRBJ2-7,13,TRBD2,TGCAGTGCTAGAGGCGGACTAGCGGACGAGCAGTACTTC,CSARGGLADEQYF
few,TRBV5-1,TRBJ2-1,13,-,TGCGCCAGCAGCTTGGGGGTAGACAATGAGCAGTTCTTC,CASSLGVDNEQFF
few,TRBV10-3,TRBJ2-7,12,-,TGTGCCACCGGGGACTTGGACTACGAGCAGTACTTC,CATGDLDYEQYF
-,TRBV20-1,TRBJ2-7,16,TRBD1,TGCAGTGCTAGAAGATCGGTCGGGACAGGGTACGGGGAGCAGTACTTC,CSARRSVGTGYGEQYF
-,TRBV20-1,TRBJ2-7,13,-,TGCAGTGCTAGAGCGGGGGATTCCTACGAGCAGTACTTC,CSARAGDSYEQYF
-,TRBV12-3/TRBV12-4,TRBJ1-2,14,-,TGTGCCAGCAGTCCCAGGTGGGGGGGGTTTAGCTACACCTTC,CASSPRWGGFSYTF
-,TRBV7-6,TRBJ2-1,12,-,TGTGCCAGCAGCCCAGGGCTCGATGAGCAGTTCTTC,CASSPGLDEQFF
few,TRBV11-1,TRBJ2-7,13,-,TGTGCCAGCAGCTTGGCACAGGCCTACGAGCAGTACTTC,CASSLAQAYEQYF
-,TRBV7-2,TRBJ1-5,14,-,TGTGCCAGCAGCTTGAGACATAGCAATCAGCCCCAGCATTTT,CASSLRHSNQPQHF
many,TRBV20-1,TRBJ1-2,14,-,TGCAGTGCTAGTTGGGTTAGGCATATCTATGGCTACACCTTC,CSASWVRHIYGYTF
few,TRBV5-1,TRBJ2-2,14,TRBD1,TGCGCCAGCAGCCCCCAGGGGGACACCGGGGAGCTGTTTTTT,CASSPQGDTGELFF
-,TRBV29-1,TRBJ2-7,12,TRBD1,TGCAGCGGCCGGGACAGATCCTACGAGCAGTACTTC,CSGRDRSYEQYF
few,TRBV12-3/TRBV12-4,TRBJ2-1,14,-,TGTGCCAGCAGTAACTGGGGAGTCTACAATGAGCAGTTCTTC,CASSNWGVYNEQFF
-,TRBV6-1,TRBJ1-5,14,-,TGTGCCAGCAGTAGTCCGGGACTTTCGGCTACCCAGCATTTT,CASSSPGLSATQHF
-,TRBV20-1,TRBJ2-7,13,TRBD1,TGCAGTGCCCCACGACAGGGGACCTACGAGCAGTACTTC,CSAPRQGTYEQYF
-,TRBV20-1,TRBJ2-5,16,TRBD2,TGCAGTGCTAGAGATGTCCAGGGAGGGTACCAAGAGACCCAGTACTTC,CSARDVQGGYQETQYF
-,TRBV7-9,TRBJ1-2,15,-,TGTGCCAGCAGCTTACGTAACAGCCCCTCCTATGGCTACACCTTC,CASSLRNSPSYGYTF
few,TRBV11-2,TRBJ2-7,13,-,TGTGCCAGCAGCTTAACCCCAGACTACGAGCAGTACTTC,CASSLTPDYEQYF
-,TRBV29-1,TRBJ1-2,12,TRBD1,TGCAGCGTTGTAGGACAGGGGGATGGCTACACCTTC,CSVVGQGDGYTF
-,TRBV20-1,TRBJ2-7,13,-,TGCAGTGCTAGCGACGGACAGCCCTACGAGCAGTACTTC,CSASDGQPYEQYF
-,TRBV12-3/TRBV12-4,TRBJ1-2,12,-,TGTGCCAGCAGTTTAACCAGAGAGGGCTACACCTTC,CASSLTREGYTF
-,TRBV20-1,TRBJ1-6,16,-,TGCTGTGCTAGAGATGGAGGCGGCACTGGGGATTCACCCCTCCACTTT,CCARDGGGTGDSPLHF
once,TRBV7-9,TRBJ1-5,15,-,TGTGCCAGCAGCCCAAGTTGGCAGCAAGGGCAGCCCCAGCATTTT,CASSPSWQQGQPQHF
-,TRBV12-3/TRBV12-4,TRBJ2-3,15,TRBD1,TGTGCCAGCAGTTTAACGGGACAGAGCACAGATACGCAGTATTTT,CASSLTGQSTDTQYF
few,TRBV20-1,TRBJ2-7,16,-,TGCAGTGCTAGAGATCGTGGAGGGGGCTTACCCTACGAGCAGTACTTC,CSARDRGGGLPYEQYF
-,TRBV20-1,TRBJ2-3,16,TRBD2,TGCAGTGCTAGCTCCTCTAGCGGGGGACCCACAGATACGCAGTATTTT,CSASSSSGGPTDTQYF
-,TRBV11-2,TRBJ2-7,16,-,TGTGCCAGCAGCTTAGATAGTGGGGGGCTGAACTACGAGCAGTACTTC,CASSLDSGGLNYEQYF
-,TRBV12-3/TRBV12-4,TRBJ2-5,11,-,TGTGCCAGCAGTTCTTGGGAGACCCAGTACTTC,CASSSWETQYF
-,TRBV27,TRBJ2-5,13,-,TGTGCCAGCAGTTCGGTAGGAGATGGGACCCAGTACTTC,CASSSVGDGTQYF
-,TRBV11-1,TRBJ2-5,16,-,TGTGCCAGCAGCTCCCAGGGTCGACAGGGAGGAGAGACCCAGTACTTC,CASSSQGRQGGETQYF
-,TRBV5-6,TRBJ2-3,16,TRBD2,TGTGCCAGCAGCGACGCGACTAGCGGGGAGCATGATACGCAGTATTTT,CASSDATSGEHDTQYF
-,TRBV5-1,TRBJ2-7,16,-,TGCGCCAGCAGCTTGGGAATGGACGGGCCGTCCTACGAGCAGTACTTC,CASSLGMDGPSYEQYF
few,TRBV6-2/TRBV6-3,TRBJ2-3,13,-,TGTGCCAGCAGTTACGGAGCCACAGATACGCAGTATTTT,CASSYGATDTQYF
few,TRBV5-4,TRBJ2-1,20,TRBD1,TGTGCCAGCAGCTTGGCCGATCGGACAGGGACCCGCTACGGCTACAATGAGCAGTTCTTC,CASSLADRTGTRYGYNEQFF
once,TRBV20-1,TRBJ2-7,13,TRBD1,TGCAGTGCCTACAGGGGTCTCGGATACGAGCAGTACTTC,CSAYRGLGYEQYF
many,TRBV9,TRBJ2-1,15,-,TGTGCCAGCAGCGTAGGGACTGAAACCTACAATGAGCAGTTCTTC,CASSVGTETYNEQFF
few,TRBV10-3,TRBJ2-3,15,TRBD2,TGTGCCATCAGAAAACTAGCGGGGCCCACAGATACGCAGTATTTT,CAIRKLAGPTDTQYF
-,TRBV20-1,TRBJ2-1,14,-,TGCAGTGCTAGAGGACCTCAGCGGTACAATGAGCAGTTCTTC,CSARGPQRYNEQFF
-,TRBV18,TRBJ1-1,14,-,TGTGCCAGCTCACCAGGGGGGCCGAACACTGAAGCTTTCTTT,CASSPGGPNTEAFF